These T cell receptor beta chains were read from a single sample in a study of early T cells in non-severe SARS-CoV-2 infection. TCRdb re-derived calls from the 5' RACE reads in MiXCR, one entry per CDR3 protein. This table holds about 60,000 distinct CDR3 sequences, 8% to 9% found once. What was sequenced was whole blood. Receptor source: an adult who was a healthcare worker with PCR-confirmed SARS-CoV-2 infection or an uninfected control (not recorded which). Each CDR3 is given with its conserved first and last residue. The D gene is left open where the match is weak. Clone size appears in some rows only: once, few, many, or a class for an expanded clone.

J gene | V gene | clone size | D gene | CDR3 protein | CDR3 DNA
TRBJ1-4 | TRBV2 | many | . | CASSEARGRGEKLFF | TGTGCCAGCAGTGAAGCGCGAGGGCGGGGTGAAAAACTGTTTTTT
TRBJ1-1 | TRBV29-1 | . | . | CSVETAGGTEAFF | TGCAGCGTTGAGACCGCGGGCGGCACTGAAGCTTTCTTT
TRBJ2-3 | TRBV30 | few | . | CAAAASTDTQYF | TGTGCCGCGGCAGCTAGCACAGATACGCAGTATTTT
TRBJ2-1 | TRBV12-3/TRBV12-4 | many | . | CASRRTYFDEQFF | TGTGCCAGCAGAAGGACTTATTTCGATGAGCAGTTCTTC
TRBJ1-1 | TRBV20-1 | few | . | CSARVNGLTEAFF | TGCAGTGCTAGAGTAAACGGGCTCACTGAAGCTTTCTTT
TRBJ2-3 | TRBV5-6 | . | TRBD1 | CASSLRGQGVTDTQYF | TGTGCCAGCAGCTTGAGGGGGCAGGGGGTCACAGATACGCAGTATTTT
TRBJ1-2 | TRBV7-8 | many | TRBD1 | CASSLIKGAGGYTF | TGTGCCAGCAGCTTAATCAAGGGGGCAGGTGGCTACACCTTC
TRBJ2-1 | TRBV7-9 | . | . | CASQGTIYNEQFF | TGTGCCAGTCAGGGAACTATCTACAATGAGCAGTTCTTC
TRBJ2-1 | TRBV9 | many | . | CASSVESNEQFF | TGTGCCAGCAGCGTAGAGAGCAATGAGCAGTTCTTC
TRBJ2-7 | TRBV10-2 | many | . | CASSDLLRARFSYEQYF | TGCGCCAGCAGCGACCTTCTGCGAGCCAGATTTTCCTACGAGCAGTACTTC
TRBJ2-7 | TRBV3-1 | few | . | CASKYPRLPPLYYEQYF | TGTGCCAGCAAGTACCCCCGGCTACCGCCTCTTTACTACGAGCAGTACTTC
TRBJ1-5 | TRBV5-5 | . | . | CASSTSGGDRPQHF | TGTGCCAGCAGCACGTCGGGGGGCGATCGACCACAGCATTTT
TRBJ2-4 | TRBV11-2 | . | TRBD2 | CASRTSGAKNIQYF | TGTGCCAGCAGGACTAGCGGGGCCAAAAACATTCAGTACTTC
TRBJ1-1 | TRBV7-9 | few | . | CASSFGREPTEAFF | TGTGCCAGCAGCTTCGGCAGAGAGCCCACTGAAGCTTTCTTT
TRBJ1-5 | TRBV6-2/TRBV6-3 | many | . | CASKGLSNQPQHF | TGTGCCAGCAAGGGGCTTAGCAATCAGCCCCAGCATTTT
TRBJ2-1 | TRBV6-6 | few | TRBD2 | CASRPTSGSGNNEQFF | TGTGCCAGCAGACCGACTAGCGGTTCGGGTAACAATGAGCAGTTCTTC
TRBJ2-2 | TRBV29-1 | . | TRBD1 | CSVETGANTGELFF | TGCAGCGTTGAGACAGGGGCGAACACCGGGGAGCTGTTTTTT
TRBJ1-5 | TRBV28 | many | . | CASSWGNQPQHF | TGTGCCAGCAGTTGGGGCAATCAGCCCCAGCATTTT
TRBJ1-1 | TRBV4-1 | many | . | CASSQRGGGNTEAFF | TGCGCCAGCAGCCAACGGGGCGGCGGGAACACTGAAGCTTTCTTT
TRBJ2-5 | TRBV7-2 | few | . | CASSSRLGPRETQYF | TGTGCCAGCAGCTCCCGACTAGGCCCTCGGGAGACCCAGTACTTC
TRBJ2-7 | TRBV5-1 | . | TRBD2 | CASSGLGTSGRAGSEQYF | TGCGCCAGCAGCGGACTCGGGACTAGCGGGAGGGCCGGTTCTGAGCAGTACTTC
TRBJ2-7 | TRBV29-1 | few | TRBD2 | CSASSGVYEQYF | TGCAGCGCCTCTAGCGGGGTATACGAGCAGTACTTC
TRBJ1-5 | TRBV5-1 | many | TRBD1 | CARSRGTGNRRGDQPQHF | TGCGCCAGATCACGAGGGACAGGGAATCGAAGAGGGGATCAGCCCCAGCATTTT
TRBJ2-7 | TRBV2 | few | . | CASSETGTFPLF | TGTGCCAGCAGTGAGACCGGGACTTTCCCCTTATTC